What follows describes a single T cell receptor (beta chain). The sample is drawn from a study of blood T cell repertoires in COVID-19. Overall study context: Samples taken during acute and convalescent COVID-19 were collected in the United States, Italy and Spain. In each case, the material was cDNA or gDNA derived from T cells, B-cell-depleted T cells, or PBMCs.

The CDR3 is 12 amino acids. The V end was cut by 2 bases, the J end by 9 bases, with 8 bases between. Germline CDR1 and CDR2: SGHTA and FQGTGA. In the original analysis: The authors estimated nucleated cell counts from reference gene primer amplification. TCRdb's table, derived via immunoSEQ multiplex PCR, lists solely in-frame clones and lacks some. The D gene and trimming were derived from the DNA, and the V and J assignments and clone size from that table. The sample has about 400,000 clones, about 90% seen once. The TCR was taken from a middle-aged man with acute or convalescent COVID-19. The sample comprised peripheral blood. The chain links TRBV7-3 to TRBJ2-1, with a possible D match to TRBD2 (6 bases). In DNA, the CDR3 is TGTGCCAGCAGCTTATGGGGAGGTGAGCAGTTCTTC. Translating it yields CASSLWGGEQFF.